The following is a TCR beta chain sequence with its context. Its target is not known. Germline values: CDR1 SGHVS, CDR2 FQNEAQ. Trimming left V 1 base short and J 0 bases short, with 12 bases between. CDR3 length: 16 amino acids. These data belong to a study of shared clonotypes between healthy human individuals. Notes on the study in general: Specimens sampled were limited to blood, with tissue repertoires likely differing. Relative to clonotypes present in all four donors, those not shared had lower generation probabilities. For sorted subsets, rarefaction showed incomplete sequencing despite large depth.

The input for sorted-subset replicate PCRs was 200 to 250 ng DNA, 30,000 or so T cell genomes. The assay was immunoSEQ multiplex PCR, and TCRdb's table has in-frame clones only and misses some. Counted here are roughly 2.5 million clones, approximately 92% occurring once; the ten biggest clones make up over 0.12%. Material for sequencing was naive CD4+ T cells sorted from blood. Subset described: CD45RA+ positively selected. This sequence joins TRBV7-8 and TRBJ1-1, with a weak D call TRBD1 (6 bases). This TCR was sampled from a man aged 18 to 29 in good health. The CDR3 DNA is TGTGCCAGCAGCTTAGGGGGAACAGGGTTGAACACTGAAGCTTTCTTT. Its protein is CASSLGGTGLNTEAFF.